This TCR beta chain was sequenced for a study of technical replicates of blood from a few donors. V was shortened by 1 base and J by 8 bases, with 15 bases between the two germline ends. Germline assignment: CDR1 SGHRS and CDR2 YFSETQ. The CDR3 sequence is 14 residues long. Measured with immunoSEQ multiplex PCR; TCRdb has only the in-frame clones, and not every one. This sample carries over 85,000 clones, about 96% of them seen once, and the ten largest clones take more than 0.3%. The sequenced sample consisted of T cells isolated from PBMCs. The TCR originated in a human donor in good health. The rearrangement joins TRBV5-1 to TRBJ1-1; D may be TRBD1 (6 bases). The CDR3: CASSLTTGETEAFF. Here the CDR3 DNA reads TGCGCCAGCAGCTTGACGACAGGTGAAACCGAAGCTTTCTTT. The full variable domain, rest sourced from reference TRBV5-1 and TRBJ1-1, is KAGVTQTPRYLIKTRGQQVTLSCSPISGHRSVSWYQQTPGQGLQFLFEYFSETQRNKGNFPGRFSGRQFSNSRSEMNVSTLELGDSALYLCASSLTTGETEAFFGQGTRLTVV.